One and the same sample provided the 10 T cell receptor beta chains below, sequenced in a study of OX40 agonist ivuxolimab in advanced cancers. Profiled with immunoSEQ multiplex PCR; TCRdb holds only in-frame clones, not every one. The data hold roughly 60,000 clones, with more than 85% observed a single time. Sequencing used CD4+ or CD8+ T cells sorted from blood, obtained in a trial of the OX40 agonist ivuxolimab. The receptors stem from an adult with an advanced solid tumor such as melanoma, head and neck, liver or kidney cancer.

V is TRBV7-9 and J is TRBJ2-1; 11 bases map to TRBD1. V shed 5 bases and J 2 bases; nucleotides not matched to a gene: 5. The germline V gene has CDR1 SEHNR and CDR2 FQNEAQ (reference sequence). CDR3 size: 16 residues. Here the CDR3 DNA reads TGTGCCAGCAGCCCGCGGACAGGGGGCGCCTACAATGAGCAGTTCTTC. It is translated as CASSPRTGGAYNEQFF.

The rearrangement links TRBV18 to TRBJ1-1; D gene unclear. Germline V gives CDR1 KGHSH, CDR2 LQKENI. The CDR3 is 12 residues long. V was clipped by 2 bases and J by 11 bases, with 12 bases between them. The CDR3 sequence is CASSPTQAGAFF. The CDR3, as DNA: TGTGCCAGCTCACCAACCCAGGCCGGGGCTTTCTTT.

J is TRBJ2-3 and V is TRBV4-1; 14 positions agree with TRBD2. The CDR3 extends over 20 amino acids. The V and J ends lost 1 base and 0 bases, in that order; junction bases with no gene match: 9. Germline V gives CDR1 MGHRA, CDR2 YSYEKL. CDR3 residues: CASSQVSGTSGRASTDTQYF. DNA for the CDR3: TGCGCCAGCAGCCAAGTCTCCGGGACTAGCGGGAGAGCGAGCACAGATACGCAGTATTTT.

This clone came up once. This chain uses TRBV7-2 with TRBJ1-4, with 9 bases that match TRBD1. The J segment lost 7 bases and the V segment lost 5 bases, leaving 5 bases of the junction unmatched. CDR3 length: 14 amino acids. Germline CDR1 is SGHTA and CDR2 is FQGNSA. The CDR3 here is CASSPDRGAEKLFF. Here the CDR3 DNA reads TGTGCCAGCAGCCCGGACAGGGGAGCTGAAAAACTGTTTTTT.

The rearrangement joins TRBV13 to TRBJ1-1; TRBD1 aligns across 7 bases. This CDR3 is 14 amino acids long. Trimming took 4 bases from V and 6 from J; bases not matched to a gene: 8. Germline V gene sequence: CDR1 PRHDT, CDR2 FYEKMQ (reference sequence). CDR3 region: CASSSRGRRSEAFF. The CDR3 bases are TGTGCCAGCAGCTCGAGGGGGCGAAGATCTGAAGCTTTCTTT.

Note on this clone: Mismatch with germline at one junction end may stem from a read error. This chain joins TRBV7-2 and TRBJ2-7; D not resolved. Germline V gives CDR1 SGHTA, CDR2 FQGNSA. The CDR3 length is 13 residues. CDR3 protein: CASSLGLRDNNFF. CDR3 bases: TGTGCCAGCAGCTTAGGGCTTCGTGACAACAACTTCTTC.

The chain joins TRBV19 to TRBJ1-5; D unresolved. The length of the CDR3 is 15 residues. Between the trimmed V and J ends, which lost 10 bases and 0 bases, there was a span of 16 bases. The germline gives CDR1 LNHDA, CDR2 SQIVND (reference sequence). The CDR3 loop is CATRPQIYSNQPQHF. CDR3 bases: TGTGCCACCCGCCCACAAATTTATAGCAATCAGCCCCAGCATTTT.

This rearrangement joins TRBV5-1 to TRBJ2-7; possibly TRBD2 for D (6 bases). V dropped 4 bases and J dropped 5 bases, with 19 bases sitting between them. This CDR3 contains 15 residues. In germline, CDR1 is SGHRS, CDR2 YFSETQ. The CDR3 DNA reads as TGCGCCAGCAGCCCCTCGGGGGAGACAATCCACGAGCAGTACTTC. Translated: CASSPSGETIHEQYF.

The rearrangement links TRBV28 to TRBJ1-4; a weak D match, TRBD1 (6 bases). Between the trimmed V and J ends, which lost 7 bases and 3 bases, there was a span of 15 bases. Germline lookup yields CDR1 MDHEN and CDR2 SYDVKM. CDR3 size: 15 residues. The CDR3 nucleotides are TGTGCCAGCAAGAGAGCGGGGGCAGCTAATGAAAAACTGTTTTTT. Residues: CASKRAGAANEKLFF.

The rearrangement links TRBV7-9 to TRBJ2-3, with 9 positions matching TRBD1. Germline V lookup: CDR1 SEHNR, CDR2 FQNEAQ (reference sequence). V lost 1 base and J lost 4; bases outside the gene matches: 6. The CDR3 length is 16 residues. The CDR3 spells CASSLGSTGGADTQYF. The CDR3 DNA follows: TGTGCCAGCAGCTTAGGTTCTACAGGGGGCGCAGATACGCAGTATTTT.